This TCR beta chain stems from a study of T cell changes during pregnancy in multiple sclerosis. Measured with immunoSEQ multiplex PCR; TCRdb has only the in-frame clones, and not every one. Here the sample spans roughly 35,000 clones, about nine tenths being singletons. CDR1 is MGHRA, CDR2 YSYEKL, per germline. Trimming pared 2 bases from V and 0 bases from J, leaving 11 bases between. This CDR3 region has 15 residues. This TCR came from a female donor with multiple sclerosis, enrolled in a pregnancy study. This sample comprised CD8+ T cells from peripheral blood mononuclear cells, obtained in the first trimester of pregnancy. The rearrangement joins TRBV4-1 to TRBJ2-7, with D maybe TRBD2 (5 bases). CDR3 in DNA: TGCGCCAGCAGCCAAACCTGGAGCGGCTCCTACGAGCAGTACTTC. Translated, it gives CASSQTWSGSYEQYF.